This TCR beta chain was sequenced for a study of shared clonotypes between healthy human individuals. Study-wide background: CD4 naive and memory got three plates each, CD8 naive two, CD8 memory one.

Replicate sorted-subset PCRs were loaded with 150 to 200 ng DNA, roughly 33,000 T cell genomes. Generated by immunoSEQ multiplex PCR, the TCRdb table keeps only in-frame clones and is missing some. The table has about 2.2 million clones, just under 95% seen once; the top ten hold more than 1.5%. As defined, naive CD8 cells were CD45RO-negative and positively selected for CCR7, with terminally differentiated effector memory CD45RA+ cells excluded. The CDR3 is made up of 14 amino acids. Germline lookup yields CDR1 MNHNY and CDR2 SVGAGI (reference sequence). V shed 0 bases and J shed 0 bases, with 5 bases lying between them.

The receptor comes from a man aged 18-30 years in good health. Some clones in this sample may be carry-over from other donors' samples. The sequencing input was naive CD8+ T cells from PBMCs. V usage is TRBV6-6 and J usage is TRBJ1-1; D gene ambiguous. The CDR3 reads CASSYSPLNTEAFF. As DNA, the CDR3 is TGTGCCAGCAGTTACTCACCGCTGAACACTGAAGCTTTCTTT.